These 14 T cell receptor beta chains originate from one sample sequenced in a study of cytomegalovirus exposure and HLA in healthy donors. Sequencing was performed with immunoSEQ multiplex PCR; in TCRdb, only in-frame clones are kept and a portion is missing. The table includes roughly 120,000 clones, more than 70% detected once. Sample: PBMCs. These receptors all stem from a man aged 18 to 35 in good health and CMV-seronegative.

The chain has TRBV6-1 and TRBJ1-5; the match to TRBD1 covers 8 bases. Germline V gene sequence: CDR1 MNHNS, CDR2 SASEGT. The CDR3 is made up of 15 amino acids. J was trimmed by 4 bases and V by 0 bases; bases with no gene match: 2. In nucleotides, the CDR3 is TGTGCCAGCAGTGAAGCCAGGACAGGGAATCAGCCCCAGCATTTT. This gives the protein CASSEARTGNQPQHF.

This clone came up once. V is TRBV5-4 and J is TRBJ2-7; TRBD2 agrees at 12 bases. Germline assignment: CDR1 SGHNT and CDR2 YYREEE (reference sequence). V lost 4 bases, J lost 5 bases, and 19 bases stayed unmatched. The CDR3 has 19 residues. Here the CDR3 reads CASSRPRPSGGADMNEQYF. The CDR3 coding sequence is TGTGCCAGCAGCCGCCCTAGGCCTAGCGGGGGGGCCGATATGAACGAGCAGTACTTC.

This clone was detected only a few times. The J gene is TRBJ2-7, the V gene TRBV27; 8 bases map to TRBD1. Per the germline V gene, CDR1 is MNHEY and CDR2 is SMNVEV (reference sequence). J was trimmed by 6 bases and V by 7 bases; bases with no gene match: 5. The CDR3 consists of 12 residues. The CDR3 loop is CASTSGGGEQYF. The CDR3, as DNA: TGTGCCAGCACATCAGGGGGCGGCGAGCAGTACTTC.

The J gene is TRBJ2-7, the V gene TRBV5-4, with D possibly being TRBD2 (6 bases). The germline CDR1 and CDR2 sequences are SGHNT and YYREEE (reference sequence). This CDR3 comprises 14 residues. The V gene lost 0 bases and the J gene lost 5 bases, with 12 bases spanning the gap. CDR3 residues: CASSLEEGRNEQYF. As DNA, the CDR3 is TGTGCCAGCAGCTTGGAGGAGGGCCGCAACGAGCAGTACTTC.

This clone is a singleton in its sample. J is TRBJ1-5 and V is TRBV7-8; D gene uncertain. Germline CDR1 and CDR2: SGHVS and FQNEAQ. The CDR3 extends over 14 amino acids. V was trimmed by 0 bases and J by 4 bases, leaving 7 bases between them. For the CDR3, the DNA is TGTGCCAGCAGCTTAGCAGGCGGGAATCAGCCCCAGCATTTT. Translating gives CASSLAGGNQPQHF.

This clone has just a few counts. The V call is TRBV7-8, the J call TRBJ2-7, with 7 bases aligning to TRBD1. Germline assignment: CDR1 SGHVS and CDR2 FQNEAQ. Trimming removed 0 bases from V and 5 bases from J; junction bases left unmatched: 4. CDR3 size: 14 residues. The CDR3 loop reads CASSLADRAHEQYF. DNA for the CDR3: TGTGCCAGCAGCTTAGCCGACAGGGCCCACGAGCAGTACTTC.

The sample holds a few counts of this clone. The rearrangement joins TRBV11-2 to TRBJ2-2, with D perhaps TRBD1 (5 bases). Germline V gene data show CDR1 as SGHAT and CDR2 as FQNNGV. V was clipped by 1 base and J by 3 bases, with 6 bases between them. The CDR3 runs to 14 residues. The DNA of the CDR3 is TGTGCCAGCAGCTTAGCCAGGGACACCGGGGAGCTGTTTTTT. This gives the protein CASSLARDTGELFF.

The chain joins TRBV7-9 to TRBJ1-1, with D possibly TRBD1 on 6 matching bases. V was shortened by 7 bases and J by 4 bases, with 19 bases between the two germline ends. This CDR3 comprises 15 residues. Germline V lookup: CDR1 SEHNR, CDR2 FQNEAQ (reference sequence). The CDR3 nucleotides are TGTGCCAGCACCGCGAGGGGGGGTAGGTTCACTGAAGCTTTCTTT. Encoded protein: CASTARGGRFTEAFF.

The rearrangement joins TRBV4-3 to TRBJ2-6; D may be TRBD1 (5 bases). V dropped 1 base and J dropped 0 bases, with 10 bases sitting between them. Germline V gene sequence: CDR1 LGHNA, CDR2 YSLEER. The CDR3 loop spans 17 amino acids. CDR3 sequence reads: CASSQGPQGSGANVLTF. The CDR3, as DNA: TGCGCCAGCAGCCAAGGCCCCCAGGGCTCTGGGGCCAACGTCCTGACTTTC.

The chain recombines TRBV11-3 with TRBJ2-1; the D gene is possibly TRBD2 (6 bases). The CDR3 contains 17 residues. The germline CDR1 and CDR2 sequences are SGHNT and YENEEA. V shed 1 base and J shed 3 bases, with 16 bases lying between them. The CDR3 reads CASSLVVRGGGYNEQFF. The DNA of the CDR3 is TGTGCCAGCAGCTTAGTAGTGCGGGGTGGGGGCTACAATGAGCAGTTCTTC.

The chain employs TRBV18 and TRBJ1-4, with D unclear. The CDR3 runs to 15 residues. Trimming stripped 1 base from V and 0 bases from J, with 6 bases between. The germline CDR1 and CDR2 sequences are KGHSH and LQKENI. The CDR3 spells CASSPREATNEKLFF. The DNA of the CDR3 is TGTGCCAGCTCACCACGAGAGGCAACTAATGAAAAACTGTTTTTT.

The rearrangement uses TRBV5-4 and TRBJ2-3; TRBD2 is a possible D gene (5 bases). Trimming shortened V by 4 bases and J by 6 bases, and 21 bases separated the two germline ends. Germline CDR1 reads SGHNT; CDR2 reads YYREEE (reference sequence). This CDR3 region has 16 residues. In nucleotides, the CDR3 is TGTGCCAGCAGCCCGGCCCCATCGGGATTCCCGGATACGCAGTATTTT. Its protein is CASSPAPSGFPDTQYF.

The CDR3 region has the DNA TGTGCCAGCATCGGGACAGGGCACCCAACTAATGAAAAACTGTTTTTT. Translation: CASIGTGHPTNEKLFF. This chain links TRBV2 with TRBJ1-4; 9 nucleotides line up with TRBD1. With 7 bases clipped from V and 0 bases from J, the junction kept 6 bases outside the gene matches. The germline V gene has CDR1 SNHLY and CDR2 FYNNEI. The CDR3 consists of 16 residues.

In DNA form, the CDR3 reads TGTGCCAGTAGACTAACCAGGAGCGGAGGGGACACTGAAGCTTTCTTT. Amino acid sequence: CASRLTRSGGDTEAFF. The chain has TRBV19 and TRBJ1-1; the D gene is possibly TRBD1 (5 bases). This CDR3 has 16 amino acids. Between the trimmed V and J ends, which lost 6 bases and 3 bases, there was a span of 20 bases. Germline loops: CDR1 LNHDA, CDR2 SQIVND (reference sequence).